This section outlines one TCR beta chain sequence together with its context. The repertoire was sequenced with immunoSEQ multiplex PCR; TCRdb's copy has only in-frame clones and lacks some. The repertoire holds approximately 74,000 clones, with around 92% as singletons. This sample is part of a study of T cell changes during pregnancy in multiple sclerosis. After removal of 0 bases from V and 4 bases from J, the junction contained 16 bases not matched to a gene. CDR3 length: 18 residues. Germline CDR1 and CDR2: GTSNPN and SVGIG (reference sequence). The V gene is TRBV30, the J gene TRBJ2-7, with 9 bases fitting TRBD2. The receptor comes from a female donor with multiple sclerosis, enrolled in a pregnancy study. Material: peripheral blood, obtained before pregnancy. CDR3 amino acids: CAWSVRRREGRGFYEQYF. In nucleotides, the CDR3 is TGTGCCTGGAGTGTACGTAGGCGGGAGGGCCGAGGTTTTTACGAGCAGTACTTC.